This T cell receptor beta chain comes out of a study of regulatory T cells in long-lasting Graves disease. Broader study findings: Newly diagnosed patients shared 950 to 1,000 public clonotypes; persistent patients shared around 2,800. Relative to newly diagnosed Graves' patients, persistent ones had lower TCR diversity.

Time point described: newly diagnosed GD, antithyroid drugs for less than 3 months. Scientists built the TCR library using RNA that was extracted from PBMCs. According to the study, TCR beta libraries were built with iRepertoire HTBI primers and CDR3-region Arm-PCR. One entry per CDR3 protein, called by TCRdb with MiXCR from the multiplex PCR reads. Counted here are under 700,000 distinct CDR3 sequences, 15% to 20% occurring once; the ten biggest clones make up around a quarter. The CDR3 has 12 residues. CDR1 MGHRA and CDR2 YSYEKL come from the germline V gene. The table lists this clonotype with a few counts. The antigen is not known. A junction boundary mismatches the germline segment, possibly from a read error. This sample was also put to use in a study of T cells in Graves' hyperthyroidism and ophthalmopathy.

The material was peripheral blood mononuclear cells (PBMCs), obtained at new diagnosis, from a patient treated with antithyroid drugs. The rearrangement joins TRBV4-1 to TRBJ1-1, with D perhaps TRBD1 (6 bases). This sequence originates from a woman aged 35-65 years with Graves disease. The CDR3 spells CASSQGGVDAFF. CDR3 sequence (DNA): TGCGCCAGCAGTCAAGGGGGTGTCGATGCTTTCTTT.